A selection of T cell receptor beta chains follows, all from one sample in a study of T cell repertoires in cytomegalovirus infection. Via MiXCR, TCRdb re-called the reads, giving one row per CDR3 protein. The table shows approximately 590,000 distinct CDR3 sequences, with around 40% occurring only once. For these receptors, no antigen is known. The sequenced sample was cultured PBMCs, obtained from culture after CMV antigen stimulation. These receptors were taken from a human donor in good health (CMV status not recorded). Some clones in this sample may be carry-over from other donors' samples. Each CDR3 is given with its conserved first and last residue. A D gene is named only where the DNA matches it firmly. Size is stated for part of the rows, as once, few or many counts, or as a class when the clone is expanded.

v_gene	d_gene	j_gene	abundance	CDR3aa	CDR3nt
TRBV6-5	.	TRBJ2-1	.	CATNGGAFYNEQFF	TGTGCCACAAATGGGGGGGCGTTCTACAATGAGCAGTTCTTC
TRBV7-2	TRBD1	TRBJ1-5	.	CASSWDRTQPQHF	TGTGCCAGCAGTTGGGACAGAACTCAGCCCCAGCATTTT
TRBV4-1	.	TRBJ2-3	once	CASSQDGLVRDTQYF	TGCGCCAGCAGCCAAGATGGGCTGGTGCGAGATACGCAGTATTTT
TRBV5-6	.	TRBJ2-5	.	CASGVIGGTQETQYF	TGTGCCAGCGGGGTGATCGGGGGAACCCAAGAGACCCAGTACTTC
TRBV12-3/TRBV12-4	.	TRBJ1-2	many	CASTVYFGDGYTF	TGTGCCAGCACTGTGTATTTCGGAGATGGCTACACCTTC
TRBV4-1	.	TRBJ1-1	.	CASSPSTRVGAFF	TGCGCCAGCAGCCCATCGACGCGGGTTGGAGCTTTCTTT
TRBV4-1	.	TRBJ2-1	.	CASSQEATPKVF	TGCGCCAGCAGCCAAGAGGCTACCCCGAAGGTCTTC
TRBV4-3	.	TRBJ2-1	.	CASSHWGADNEQFF	TGCGCCAGCAGCCATTGGGGGGCGGACAATGAGCAGTTCTTC
TRBV10-3	.	TRBJ2-7	.	CAISDLSYEQYF	TGTGCCATCAGTGACCTCTCCTACGAGCAGTACTTC
TRBV12-3/TRBV12-4	.	TRBJ2-3	.	CASRKGSGTDTQYF	TGTGCCAGCAGAAAGGGCAGCGGCACAGATACGCAGTATTTT
TRBV12-3/TRBV12-4	TRBD1	TRBJ1-1	.	CASSATGTGKFTEAFF	TGTGCCAGCAGCGCAACCGGGACAGGGAAATTCACTGAAGCTTTCTTT
TRBV7-6	.	TRBJ2-5	.	CASSFRLGPETQYF	TGTGCCAGCAGCTTTCGGCTAGGACCAGAGACCCAGTACTTC
TRBV15	.	TRBJ2-1	.	CATSRGLWEPPYNEQFF	TGTGCCACCAGCAGAGGACTTTGGGAGCCCCCCTACAATGAGCAGTTCTTC
TRBV4-2	.	TRBJ1-2	.	CASSQVSLEPKIGRYTF	TGTGCCAGCAGCCAAGTGTCGTTGGAACCCAAGATTGGGCGCTACACCTTC
TRBV5-1	.	TRBJ2-7	.	CASSLAEALSYEQYF	TGCGCCAGCAGCTTGGCCGAAGCCTTATCCTACGAGCAGTACTTC
TRBV7-6	.	TRBJ1-2	.	CASSPPQGGYTF	TGTGCCAGCAGCCCGCCCCAGGGAGGCTACACCTTC
TRBV7-9	.	TRBJ1-2	few	CASSFTEIYGYTF	TGTGCCAGCAGCTTTACAGAGATCTATGGCTACACCTTC
TRBV5-1	.	TRBJ2-2	.	CASYGIANTGELFF	TGCGCCAGTTATGGGATTGCGAACACCGGGGAGCTGTTTTTT
TRBV5-4	.	TRBJ2-7	.	CASSLRSSSSYEQYF	TGTGCCAGCAGCTTAAGAAGTTCCAGCTCCTACGAGCAGTACTTC
TRBV2	.	TRBJ1-2	.	CASTPGGGYTF	TGTGCCAGCACCCCAGGAGGTGGCTACACCTTC
TRBV5-5	.	TRBJ2-1	few	CASSLIVYNEQFF	TGTGCCAGCAGCTTGATCGTATACAATGAGCAGTTCTTC
TRBV27	.	TRBJ2-1	few	CASSLGYRNEQFF	TGTGCCAGCAGTTTGGGTTATCGGAATGAGCAGTTCTTC
TRBV7-8	.	TRBJ2-3	many	CASSLFPDTQYF	TGTGCCAGCAGCTTATTTCCAGATACGCAGTATTTT
TRBV6-5	TRBD1	TRBJ2-2	few	CATWTGATGELFF	TGTGCCACTTGGACAGGGGCTACCGGGGAGCTGTTTTTT
TRBV7-2	TRBD1	TRBJ2-3	.	CASSGTGGRTDTQYF	TGTGCCAGCAGCGGGACAGGGGGTCGGACAGATACGCAGTATTTT
TRBV7-6	TRBD2	TRBJ2-1	.	CASSPGGLAGAWEQFF	TGTGCCAGCAGCCCGGGAGGACTAGCGGGAGCGTGGGAGCAGTTCTTC
TRBV7-6	TRBD2	TRBJ2-1	.	CASSLGGSPEQFF	TGTGCCAGCAGCCTCGGGGGGTCCCCTGAGCAGTTCTTC
TRBV4-2	.	TRBJ1-6	.	CASSQGPTGVHSPLHF	TGTGCCAGCAGCCAAGGACCTACTGGGGTGCACTCACCCCTCCACTTT
TRBV6-5	.	TRBJ2-7	.	CASSDNRRQTYEQYF	TGTGCCAGCAGCGACAACAGGAGACAAACCTACGAGCAGTACTTC
TRBV11-3	TRBD2	TRBJ2-3	.	CASSLGTSGRLDTQYF	TGTGCCAGCAGCTTAGGGACTAGCGGGCGCTTAGATACGCAGTATTTT
TRBV11-3	.	TRBJ2-3	.	CASSYDKTTDTQYF	TGTGCCAGCAGCTACGACAAGACCACAGATACGCAGTATTTT
TRBV4-3	.	TRBJ1-2	.	CASSPVETPHGYTF	TGCGCCAGCAGCCCCGTCGAGACACCGCACGGCTACACCTTC
TRBV6-6	TRBD1	TRBJ1-2	.	CASREGTDYGYTF	TGTGCCAGCAGGGAAGGGACAGATTATGGCTACACCTTC
TRBV7-9	TRBD1	TRBJ1-6	few	CASSLDRTGGLSPLHF	TGTGCCAGCAGCTTAGATCGGACAGGGGGCCTATCACCCCTCCACTTT
TRBV25-1	.	TRBJ2-1	.	CASSDDGGQGSYNEQFF	TGTGCCAGCAGTGATGACGGGGGGCAAGGCTCCTACAATGAGCAGTTCTTC
TRBV7-6	.	TRBJ2-1	few	CASSLVARPDNEQFF	TGTGCCAGCAGCTTAGTGGCAAGGCCCGACAATGAGCAGTTCTTC
TRBV18	.	TRBJ1-2	few	CASSPPAMGSNYGYTF	TGTGCCAGCTCACCACCGGCGATGGGATCTAACTATGGCTACACCTTC
TRBV6-2/TRBV6-3	.	TRBJ2-1	.	CASSSDLYNEQFF	TGTGCCAGCAGTTCGGACCTCTACAATGAGCAGTTCTTC
TRBV4-1	TRBD2	TRBJ2-3	.	CASSQPGLSSVTQYF	TGCGCCAGCAGCCAACCGGGACTAAGCTCGGTTACGCAGTATTTT
TRBV6-1	.	TRBJ1-5	.	CASGRGDGNQPQHF	TGTGCCAGCGGCAGGGGAGATGGCAATCAGCCCCAGCATTTT
TRBV30	TRBD2	TRBJ2-1	.	CAWIGGRADHNEQFF	TGTGCCTGGATAGGCGGGAGGGCCGACCACAATGAGCAGTTCTTC
TRBV7-2	.	TRBJ2-5	.	CASSLSTPETQYF	TGTGCCAGCTCCTTGTCGACCCCCGAGACCCAGTACTTC
TRBV7-2	.	TRBJ2-7	.	CASSPTEGGRARYEQYF	TGTGCCAGCAGCCCGACAGAAGGGGGGAGGGCCCGGTACGAGCAGTACTTC
TRBV7-2	.	TRBJ2-4	few	CASSPPLGLAKNIQYF	TGTGCCAGCAGCCCTCCTCTGGGGCTAGCCAAAAACATTCAGTACTTC
TRBV12-3/TRBV12-4	.	TRBJ1-6	many	CASSVGMLPPLHF	TGTGCCAGCAGCGTCGGGATGTTGCCACCCCTCCACTTT
TRBV29-1	TRBD2	TRBJ2-5	few	CSFSTTTSAETQYF	TGCAGCTTTTCCACCACTACTAGCGCGGAGACCCAGTACTTC
TRBV24-1	TRBD1	TRBJ2-3	.	CATRDRAGDTQYF	TGTGCCACCAGAGACAGGGCCGGGGATACGCAGTATTTT